This entry concerns a single TCR beta chain. Its antigen remains unidentified. The data derive from a study of T cells in Graves' hyperthyroidism and ophthalmopathy. Germline V gene data show CDR1 as DFQATT and CDR2 as SNEGSKA (reference sequence). This CDR3 has 14 amino acids. The V gene end was trimmed by 0 bases and the J gene end by 6 bases; junction bases not matched to a gene: 8. Study findings and constraints: Separation of ophthalmopathy from stable hyperthyroidism was achieved by a 13 V-J model. In blood, most of the thyroid clonotypes expanded above 0.001 were also present.

Graves' hyperthyroidism is called stable when ophthalmopathy does not progress within 18 months. Those patients with uncontrolled infection, other autoimmune disease, pregnancy or lactation were excluded. TCR beta CDR3 sequences were amplified from RNA transcripts. With the HTBI primer set, the TCR CDR3 went through a first round of RT-PCR. A single record per CDR3 protein comes from TCRdb applying MiXCR to the multiplex PCR reads. The repertoire holds about 500,000 distinct CDR3 sequences, with 13% to 15% as singletons. The V and J genes are TRBV20-1 and TRBJ2-7, with 7 bases aligning to TRBD1. This receptor was taken from a woman aged 18-30 years with Graves' hyperthyroidism. Sequencing was performed on blood. The CDR3 DNA reads TGCAGTGCTAGAGATCTAGACAGGGCGGTCGAGCAGTACTTC. Translation gives CSARDLDRAVEQYF.